This is a list of T cell receptor beta chains from one sample in a study of cytomegalovirus exposure and HLA in healthy donors. Clones were sequenced by immunoSEQ multiplex PCR, and TCRdb holds only the in-frame ones, with some missing. The top ten clones hold over 8% of a sample with approximately 170,000 clones, roughly 80% of them seen once. Specimen: PBMCs. The receptors stem from a man aged 18 to 29 in good health and CMV-seropositive. Both conserved end residues are trimmed from each CDR3. The order of the fields is J gene, V gene, CDR3 protein.

>TRBJ1-1|TRBV2
ASSEHPNREAF
>TRBJ2-3|TRBV2
ASSEQRGGHNTQY
>TRBJ2-7|TRBV5-1
ASSMADEQY
>TRBJ2-2|TRBV27
ASSLSPGHPTGELF
>TRBJ1-5|TRBV19
ASSRFSSGQRNQPQH
>TRBJ1-1|TRBV29-1
SVETQGRAEAF
>TRBJ2-1|TRBV6-5
ASSYHGAGAYNEQF
>TRBJ2-7|TRBV10-2
ASNAGPLSYEQY
>TRBJ2-7|TRBV4-1
ASSQGPEYEQY
>TRBJ1-5|TRBV6-6
ASGAFNQPQH
>TRBJ1-2|TRBV6-5
ASSYAGNQHGYT
>TRBJ2-1|TRBV5-3
ARSFRDEQF
>TRBJ2-1|TRBV4-1
ASSQTLAGDKLNEQF
>TRBJ2-1|TRBV18
ASSPGGHEQF
>TRBJ2-7|TRBV13
ASSLLDSGSYEQY
>TRBJ1-4|TRBV28
ASSLGGSSNEKLF
>TRBJ1-6|TRBV7-9
ASSSGGYNSPLH
>TRBJ2-7|TRBV4-3
ASSQSSGFAAASTYEQY
>TRBJ2-7|TRBV27
ASMEGRAGYEQY
>TRBJ2-5|TRBV6-5
ASSYSMDSLETQY
>TRBJ1-5|TRBV7-8
ASSSRQGNQPQH
>TRBJ2-5|TRBV29-1
SVQGVGETQY
>TRBJ2-7|TRBV11-2
ASSLQAGGYEQY
>TRBJ2-3|TRBV19
ASAGRDRGPTDTQY
>TRBJ2-1|TRBV19
ASTPAGLSYNEQF
>TRBJ2-5|TRBV10-3
ATRHPGQGGETQY
>TRBJ2-2|TRBV28
ASSLWAAGINTGELF
>TRBJ1-1|TRBV2
ASSPEPMSEAF
>TRBJ2-1|TRBV7-2
ASSLVSGAIWEQF
>TRBJ2-7|TRBV11-2
ASSDGLVGGSYEQY
>TRBJ2-1|TRBV9
ASNLQGGGGINEQF
>NA|TRBV7-2
ASSGDRGGYEQY
>TRBJ2-7|TRBV27
ASSPSVAGTYEQY
>TRBJ2-1|TRBV6-1
ASSEKAGGDEQF
>NA|TRBV19
ASSSSPYEQY
>TRBJ1-2|TRBV9
ASSVGTAANYGYT
>TRBJ1-1|TRBV7-9
ASNKDRMNTEAF
>TRBJ2-5|TRBV19
ASSSGLQETQY
>TRBJ1-4|TRBV5-1
ASSLVTGLPNEKLL
>TRBJ1-3|TRBV6-1
ASSERGSFRAGNTIY
>TRBJ2-7|TRBV30
AWRAYRGPNYEQY
>TRBJ1-1|TRBV6-1
ASRAGNPEAF